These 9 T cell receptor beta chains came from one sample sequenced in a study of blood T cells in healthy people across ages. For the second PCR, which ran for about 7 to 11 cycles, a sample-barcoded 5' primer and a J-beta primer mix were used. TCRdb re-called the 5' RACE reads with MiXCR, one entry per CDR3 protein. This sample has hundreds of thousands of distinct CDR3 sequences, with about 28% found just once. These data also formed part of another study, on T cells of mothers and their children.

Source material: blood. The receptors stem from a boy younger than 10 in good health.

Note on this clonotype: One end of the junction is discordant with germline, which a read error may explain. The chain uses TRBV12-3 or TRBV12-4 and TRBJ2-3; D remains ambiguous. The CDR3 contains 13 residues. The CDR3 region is CASSLSSTDMQYF. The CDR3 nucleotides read TGTGCCAGCAGTTTAAGTAGCACAGATATGCAGTATTTT.

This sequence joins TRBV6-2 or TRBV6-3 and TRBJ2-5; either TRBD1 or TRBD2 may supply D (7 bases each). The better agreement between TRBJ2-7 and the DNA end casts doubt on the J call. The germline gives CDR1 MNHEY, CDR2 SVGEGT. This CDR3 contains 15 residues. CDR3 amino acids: CASSYLGRGHYEQYF. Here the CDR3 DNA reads TGTGCCAGCAGTTACCTTGGGAGGGGGCACTACGAGCAGTACTTC.

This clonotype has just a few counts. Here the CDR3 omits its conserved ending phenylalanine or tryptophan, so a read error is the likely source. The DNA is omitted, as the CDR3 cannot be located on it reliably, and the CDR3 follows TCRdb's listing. The CDR3 is CSARVRGLD. This sequence joins TRBV20-1 and TRBJ2-7; the table's D gene call, TRBD1, was not cross checked with the DNA. Germline V gives CDR1 DFQATT, CDR2 SNEGSKA (reference sequence). The CDR3 totals 9 residues, both ends included.

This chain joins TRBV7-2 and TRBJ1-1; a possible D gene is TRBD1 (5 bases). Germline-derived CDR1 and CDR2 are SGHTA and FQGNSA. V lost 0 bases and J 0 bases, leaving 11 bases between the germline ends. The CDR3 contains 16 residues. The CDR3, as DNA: TGTGCCAGCAGCTTAGCCAGGACACTCTTGAACACTGAAGCTTTCTTT. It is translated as CASSLARTLLNTEAFF.

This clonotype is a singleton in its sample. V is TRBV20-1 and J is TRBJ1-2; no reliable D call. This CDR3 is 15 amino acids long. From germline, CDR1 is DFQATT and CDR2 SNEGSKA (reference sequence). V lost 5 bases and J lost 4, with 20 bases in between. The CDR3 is CSAGNTEEMGYGYTF. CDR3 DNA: TGCAGTGCTGGGAACACCGAAGAAATGGGCTATGGCTACACCTTC.

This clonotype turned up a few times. CDR3 amino acids: CASSLAVGGEQPQHF. In DNA, the CDR3 is TGTGCCAGCAGCTTAGCGGTCGGAGGTGAACAGCCCCAGCATTTT. The chain recombines TRBV7-9 with TRBJ1-5, with D unclear. This CDR3 is 15 amino acids long. V was pared by 0 bases and J by 7 bases, with 13 bases between. Per the germline V gene, CDR1 is SEHNR and CDR2 is FQNEAQ (reference sequence). Full variable domain (missing parts from reference TRBV7-9 and TRBJ1-5): DTGVSQNPRHKITKRGQNVTFRCDPISEHNRLYWYRQTLGQGPEFLTYFQNEAQLEKSRLLSDRFSAERPKGSFSTLEIQRTEQGDSAMYLCASSLAVGGEQPQHFGDGTRLSIL.

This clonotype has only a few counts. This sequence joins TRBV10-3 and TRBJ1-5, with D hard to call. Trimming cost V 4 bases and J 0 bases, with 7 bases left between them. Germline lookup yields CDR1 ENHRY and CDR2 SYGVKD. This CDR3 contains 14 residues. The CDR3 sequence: CAISGEYSNQPQHF. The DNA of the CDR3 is TGTGCCATCAGTGGGGAGTATAGCAATCAGCCCCAGCATTTT.

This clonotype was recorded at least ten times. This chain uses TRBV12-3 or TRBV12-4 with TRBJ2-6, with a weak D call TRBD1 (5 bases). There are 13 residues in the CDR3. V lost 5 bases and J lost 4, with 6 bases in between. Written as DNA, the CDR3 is TGTGCCAGCAGTAGGACAGGGGCCAACGTCCTGACTTTC. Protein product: CASSRTGANVLTF.

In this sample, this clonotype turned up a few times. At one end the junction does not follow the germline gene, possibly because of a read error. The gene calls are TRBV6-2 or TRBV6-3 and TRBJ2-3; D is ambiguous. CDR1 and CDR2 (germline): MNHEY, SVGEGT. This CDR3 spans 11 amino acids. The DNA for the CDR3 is TGTGCCAGCAATTACGGAGATACGCAGTATTTT. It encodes CASNYGDTQYF.